This record concerns one T cell receptor (beta chain) sequence. Its antigen remains unidentified. These data are taken from a study of cytotoxic CD8 clonotypes in ibrutinib-treated CLL. Sequencing sought depths of 1 in 200,000 to 1 in 1 million T cells. Using immunoSEQ multiplex PCR, the repertoire was profiled, and TCRdb retains in-frame clones only, with some absent. The sample includes some 300,000 clones, about 80% of them seen just once. Study observations and caveats: The study found public clonotypes uncommon, contracting or stable on treatment.

This clonotype was obtained from a human donor with chronic lymphocytic leukemia. The sample was PBMCs, taken before ibrutinib treatment.

For the CDR3, the DNA is TGCGCCAGCAGCTTCAAGGGGGCAGAGGGCTACACCTTC. This encodes CASSFKGAEGYTF. The rearrangement joins TRBV5-1 to TRBJ1-2; 7 bases are shared with TRBD1. The germline V gene encodes CDR1 SGHRS and CDR2 YFSETQ. V was pared by 2 bases and J by 8 bases, with 6 bases of the junction left unmatched. The CDR3 consists of 13 residues. Full variable domain (missing parts from reference TRBV5-1 and TRBJ1-2): KAGVTQTPRYLIKTRGQQVTLSCSPISGHRSVSWYQQTPGQGLQFLFEYFSETQRNKGNFPGRFSGRQFSNSRSEMNVSTLELGDSALYLCASSFKGAEGYTFGSGTRLTVV.